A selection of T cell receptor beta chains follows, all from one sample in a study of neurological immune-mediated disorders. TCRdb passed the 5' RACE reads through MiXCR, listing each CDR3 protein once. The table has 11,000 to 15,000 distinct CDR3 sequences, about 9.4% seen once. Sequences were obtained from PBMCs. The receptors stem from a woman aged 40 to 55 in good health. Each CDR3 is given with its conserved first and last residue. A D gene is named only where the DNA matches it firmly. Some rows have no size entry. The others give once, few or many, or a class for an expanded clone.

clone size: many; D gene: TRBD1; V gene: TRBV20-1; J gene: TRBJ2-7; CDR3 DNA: TGCAGTGCTAGCTTGGGACAGGGGTATCTCGAGCAGTACTTC; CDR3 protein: CSASLGQGYLEQYF
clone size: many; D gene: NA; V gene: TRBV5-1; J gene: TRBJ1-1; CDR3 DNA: TGCGCCAGCAGCGCCCGGGGGGACACTGAAGCTTTCTTT; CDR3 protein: CASSARGDTEAFF
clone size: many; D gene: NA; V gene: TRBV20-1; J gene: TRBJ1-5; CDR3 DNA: TGCAGTGCTCAAAGGGGGACCGGGACCAAAAGCCAGCATTTT; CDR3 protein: CSAQRGTGTKSQHF
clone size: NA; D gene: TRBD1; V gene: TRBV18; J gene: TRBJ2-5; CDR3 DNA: TGTGCCAGCTCACCGACAGGGTTGGAGACCCAGTACTTC; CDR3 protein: CASSPTGLETQYF
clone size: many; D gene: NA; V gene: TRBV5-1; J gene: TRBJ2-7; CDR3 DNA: TGCGCCAGCAGCTCACCTACACCCGGGACGAACTACTACGAGCAGTACTTC; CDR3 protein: CASSSPTPGTNYYEQYF
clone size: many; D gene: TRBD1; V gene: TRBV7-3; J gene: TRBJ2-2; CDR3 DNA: TGTGCCAGCAGCTCACAGGGGTTCACCGGGGAGCTGTTTTTT; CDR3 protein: CASSSQGFTGELFF
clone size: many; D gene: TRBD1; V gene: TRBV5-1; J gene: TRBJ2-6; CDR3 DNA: TGCGCCAGCACCCTGGGACAGGGGGCGCTGGGGGCCAACGTCCTGACTTTC; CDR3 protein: CASTLGQGALGANVLTF
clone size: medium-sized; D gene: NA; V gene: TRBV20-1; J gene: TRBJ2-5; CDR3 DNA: TGCAGTGCTAGAGAACCTGACTTCCAAGAGACCCAGTACTTC; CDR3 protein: CSAREPDFQETQYF
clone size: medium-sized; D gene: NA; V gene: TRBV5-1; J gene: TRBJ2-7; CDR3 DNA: TGCGCCAGCAGCTTGGAGGTTAGCCGCCGTCCAAACTTC; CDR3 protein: CASSLEVSRRPNF
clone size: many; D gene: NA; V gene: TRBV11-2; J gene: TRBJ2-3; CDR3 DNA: TGTGCCAGCAGCTTAGATTCCCTAACCACAGATACGCAGTATTTT; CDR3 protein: CASSLDSLTTDTQYF
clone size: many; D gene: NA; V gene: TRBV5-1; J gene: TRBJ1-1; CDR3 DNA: TGCGCCAGCAGCTTGGAAGGGCTGAAAGGCACTGAAGCTTTCTTT; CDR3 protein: CASSLEGLKGTEAFF
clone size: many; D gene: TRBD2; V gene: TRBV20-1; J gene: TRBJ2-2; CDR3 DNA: TGCAGTGCTAGGTCTAGCGGAAACGGGGAGCTGTTTTTT; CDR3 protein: CSARSSGNGELFF
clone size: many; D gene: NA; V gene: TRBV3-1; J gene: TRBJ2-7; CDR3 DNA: TGTGCCAGCAGCCAAGTGGGAGGCGTTGGGGACGAGCAGTACTTC; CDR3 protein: CASSQVGGVGDEQYF
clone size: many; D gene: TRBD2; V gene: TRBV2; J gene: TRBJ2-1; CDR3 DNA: TGTGCCAGCAGAAGCGGGGGCTCCTCCTACAATGAGCAGTTCTTC; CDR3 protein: CASRSGGSSYNEQFF
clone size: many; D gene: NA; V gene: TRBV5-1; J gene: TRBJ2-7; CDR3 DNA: TGCGCCAGCAGCTTGCGCCCTTTGGACAGAGACTACGAGCAGTACTTC; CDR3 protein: CASSLRPLDRDYEQYF
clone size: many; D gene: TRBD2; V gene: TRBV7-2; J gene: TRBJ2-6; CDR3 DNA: TGTGCCAGCAGCCCAAGTGGGAGGGACGTCCTGACTTTC; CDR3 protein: CASSPSGRDVLTF
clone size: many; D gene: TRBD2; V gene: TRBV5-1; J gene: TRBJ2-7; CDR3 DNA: TGCGCCAGCAGCTTGGCAAATCCCGGGACTAGCGGGAAACAGCAGTACTTC; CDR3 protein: CASSLANPGTSGKQQYF
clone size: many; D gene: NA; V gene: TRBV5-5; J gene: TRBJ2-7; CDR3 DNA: TGTGCCAGCAGCTTGCAGGGAACCTACGAGCAGTACTTC; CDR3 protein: CASSLQGTYEQYF
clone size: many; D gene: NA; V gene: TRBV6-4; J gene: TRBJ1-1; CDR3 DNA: TGTGCCAGCAGTGCTTCACCGGGAAACACTGAAGCTTTCTTT; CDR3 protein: CASSASPGNTEAFF
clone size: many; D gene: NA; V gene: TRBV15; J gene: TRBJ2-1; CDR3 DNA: TGTGCCACCAGCACCTCGGACTTTCCCTCCAATGAGCAGTTCTTC; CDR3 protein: CATSTSDFPSNEQFF
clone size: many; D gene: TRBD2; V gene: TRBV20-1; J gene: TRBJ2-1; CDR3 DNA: TGCAGTGCTGGGAGGTCGGCGGGGGGAACCGATGAGCAGTTCTTC; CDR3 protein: CSAGRSAGGTDEQFF
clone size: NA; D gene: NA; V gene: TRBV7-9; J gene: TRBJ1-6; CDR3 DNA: TGTGCCAGCAGCTTAGAGGCTCTGGGTTATAATTCACCCCTCCACTTT; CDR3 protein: CASSLEALGYNSPLHF